The 32 T cell receptor beta chains given below trace back to one sample, sequenced in a study of patients and donors after allogeneic stem cell transplantation. Using its own MiXCR run on the RT-PCR reads, TCRdb lists one record per CDR3 protein. The table lists 200,000 to 250,000 distinct CDR3 sequences, about 38% of them singletons. Sequencing was performed on blood, either unsorted or a sorted T cell fraction (not recorded which). These receptor sequences come from a human donor who was either an allogeneic HSCT recipient or a stem cell or donor lymphocyte infusion donor (not recorded which). It is not recorded whose cells these are; they may come from a transplant donor.

This clonotype showed up just a few times. The V gene is TRBV29-1, the J gene TRBJ2-7; no definite D call. Germline CDR1 is SQVTM and CDR2 is ANQGSEA. CDR3 length equals 11 residues. Between the trimmed V and J ends, which lost 6 bases and 3 bases, there was a span of 9 bases. The CDR3 nucleotides read TGCAGCGTAGTTTCGAGCTACGAGCAGTACTTC. It codes for CSVVSSYEQYF.

The chain recombines TRBV4-2 with TRBJ1-1; 9 bases are a match to TRBD1. V dropped 4 bases and J dropped 0; count of bases not matched to a gene: 9. The germline V gene encodes CDR1 LGHNA and CDR2 YNFKEQ. This CDR3 is 17 amino acids long. Here the CDR3 DNA reads TGTGCCAGCAGCCCGACCCCGGGACAGGGCATGAACACTGAAGCTTTCTTT. It codes for CASSPTPGQGMNTEAFF.

In this sample, this clonotype turned up a few times. J is TRBJ2-2 and V is TRBV29-1; D gene ambiguous. There are 15 residues in the CDR3. Trimming removed 6 bases at V and 2 bases at J, with 16 bases between. Germline CDR1 reads SQVTM; CDR2 reads ANQGSEA. DNA for the CDR3: TGCAGCGTAGCCCCCGTAACCCCAAACACCGGGGAGCTGTTTTTT. It encodes CSVAPVTPNTGELFF.

The V gene is TRBV4-3, the J gene TRBJ1-4; 7 bases align to TRBD1. With V trimmed by 4 bases and J by 3 bases, 5 bases remained unmatched. CDR3 size: 15 residues. Germline loops: CDR1 LGHNA, CDR2 YSLEER. The CDR3 DNA is TGCGCCAGCAGCCCCTGGGGACAGCCTAATGAAAAACTGTTTTTT. This sequence encodes CASSPWGQPNEKLFF.

The table lists this clonotype with a few counts. The CDR3 reads CATISGALSPNTEAFF. In DNA form, the CDR3 reads TGTGCCACCATTTCGGGGGCGCTGTCCCCGAACACTGAAGCTTTCTTT. The chain couples TRBV28 to TRBJ1-1, with D possibly being TRBD1 (6 bases). This CDR3 contains 16 residues. Trimming removed 10 bases from V and 1 base from J, with 22 bases in between. Germline V lookup: CDR1 MDHEN, CDR2 SYDVKM.

This chain joins TRBV2 and TRBJ1-4; 9 bases fit TRBD1. This CDR3 is built from 14 residues. Germline trimming cut 6 bases from V and 7 bases from J; bases unmatched to any gene: 6. Germline values: CDR1 SNHLY, CDR2 FYNNEI. For the CDR3, the DNA is TGTGCCAGCAGCGTACAGGGGGCCGGTGAAAAACTGTTTTTT. Its protein product is CASSVQGAGEKLFF.

Only a few counts were recorded for this clonotype. The gene calls are TRBV7-2 and TRBJ1-4, with 7 bases fitting TRBD1. The CDR3 is made up of 16 amino acids. Germline V gene lookup returns CDR1 SGHTA and CDR2 FQGNSA. With V trimmed by 2 bases and J by 5 bases, 8 bases remained unmatched. The CDR3 loop reads CASSLRQGKTNEKLFF. In nucleotides, the CDR3 is TGTGCCAGCAGCTTAAGACAGGGAAAGACGAATGAAAAACTGTTTTTT.

The CDR3 sequence is CASSQEGDGYNSPLHF. The CDR3 nucleotides read TGCGCCAGCAGCCAAGAAGGGGACGGGTATAATTCACCCCTCCACTTT. The J gene is TRBJ1-6, the V gene TRBV4-1, with D tentatively TRBD1 (5 bases). The germline gives CDR1 MGHRA, CDR2 YSYEKL. V lost 0 bases, J lost 4 bases, and 10 bases lay in between. The CDR3 loop spans 16 amino acids.

This clonotype has only a few counts. The V call is TRBV20-1, the J call TRBJ1-2; 8 nucleotides line up with TRBD1. The junction had 9 bases not matched to a gene; V was cut back by 3 bases and J by 3 bases. The germline CDR1 and CDR2 sequences are DFQATT and SNEGSKA (reference sequence). The CDR3 consists of 15 residues. This CDR3 reads CSARPPGQDYYGYTF. CDR3 DNA sequence: TGCAGTGCTAGGCCCCCGGGACAGGACTACTATGGCTACACCTTC.

V is TRBV11-2 and J is TRBJ2-3; the match to TRBD1 covers 10 bases. The CDR3 has 15 amino acids. Germline lookup yields CDR1 SGHAT and CDR2 FQNNGV. Unmatched junction bases numbered 13, after V lost 5 bases and J lost 11 bases. The DNA for the CDR3 is TGTGCCAGCAGCCATATGGGACAGGGGATACGGTTGCAGTATTTT. Protein product: CASSHMGQGIRLQYF.

The J gene is TRBJ1-1, the V gene TRBV10-3; the D gene is possibly TRBD1 (5 bases). The CDR3 length is 15 residues. Germline assignment: CDR1 ENHRY and CDR2 SYGVKD. V lost 3 bases to trimming and J lost 6 bases, with 17 bases between them. The CDR3 DNA reads as TGTGCCATCAGTGAAGTGGGCGGGGGATGGGCTGAAGCTTTCTTT. Its protein is CAISEVGGGWAEAFF.

The chain recombines TRBV5-1 with TRBJ2-7; D gene uncertain. Germline CDR1 and CDR2: SGHRS and YFSETQ. This CDR3 comprises 13 residues. The V gene lost 5 bases and the J gene lost 7 bases, with 16 bases spanning the gap. CDR3 in amino acids: CASSPGLMREQYF. CDR3 nucleotides: TGCGCCAGCAGTCCCGGGTTGATGAGAGAGCAGTACTTC.

This clonotype showed up just a few times. The rearrangement uses TRBV7-9 and TRBJ1-2, with 9 positions matching TRBD1. The V gene end was trimmed by 0 bases and the J gene end by 4 bases; junction bases not matched to a gene: 6. This CDR3 has 16 amino acids. Germline V gene data show CDR1 as SEHNR and CDR2 as FQNEAQ (reference sequence). The CDR3 DNA reads TGTGCCAGCAGCTTAGCGCAGACAGGGGGAGCCTATGGCTACACCTTC. Encoded protein: CASSLAQTGGAYGYTF. The full variable domain, rest sourced from reference TRBV7-9 and TRBJ1-2, is DTGVSQNPRHKITKRGQNVTFRCDPISEHNRLYWYRQTLGQGPEFLTYFQNEAQLEKSRLLSDRFSAERPKGSFSTLEIQRTEQGDSAMYLCASSLAQTGGAYGYTFGSGTRLTVV.

The chain joins TRBV18 to TRBJ2-5; 7 bases map to TRBD1. J lost 5 bases, V lost 2 bases, and 5 bases had no gene match. The CDR3 covers 14 residues. The germline V gene encodes CDR1 KGHSH and CDR2 LQKENI. CDR3 region: CASSPARGLETQYF. Here the CDR3 DNA reads TGTGCCAGCTCACCAGCCAGGGGGTTGGAGACCCAGTACTTC.

The V and J genes are TRBV5-1 and TRBJ1-6; unclear D gene. The V and J ends lost 4 bases and 0 bases respectively, with 11 bases between them. This CDR3 spans 16 amino acids. Germline V gene lookup returns CDR1 SGHRS and CDR2 YFSETQ. This CDR3 is CASSHQGSSYNSPLHF. CDR3 coding DNA: TGCGCCAGCAGCCACCAAGGGAGCTCCTATAATTCACCCCTCCACTTT.

This clonotype has only a few counts. The V gene is TRBV11-2, the J gene TRBJ2-4; possible D gene TRBD1, 5 bases. The CDR3 length is 15 residues. The germline V gene encodes CDR1 SGHAT and CDR2 FQNNGV. V was clipped by 3 bases and J by 9 bases, with 18 bases between them. In DNA, the CDR3 is TGTGCCAGCAGCTTCCCTAGGGGTTCGGTGCTCATTCAGTACTTC. Encoded protein: CASSFPRGSVLIQYF.

V and J are TRBV5-1 and TRBJ2-7, with 8 bases lining up with TRBD1. Germline V CDR1 and CDR2: SGHRS, YFSETQ. There are 15 residues in the CDR3. V was clipped by 1 base and J by 4 bases; unmatched bases: 7. The CDR3 here is CASSLTGTGPYEQYF. Here the CDR3 DNA reads TGCGCCAGCAGCTTGACCGGGACAGGCCCATACGAGCAGTACTTC.

V gene TRBV6-5 combines with J gene TRBJ2-2; D remains unclear. Germline CDR1 and CDR2: MNHEY and SVGAGI. V dropped 8 bases and J dropped 2 bases, with 9 bases sitting between them. The CDR3 has 13 amino acids. As DNA, the CDR3 is TGTGCCAGCCGGGCCACTAACACCGGGGAGCTGTTTTTT. Protein product: CASRATNTGELFF.

The rearrangement links TRBV28 to TRBJ2-6; the D is unclear. CDR3 size: 17 residues. Germline values: CDR1 MDHEN, CDR2 SYDVKM. Trimming took off 6 bases at V and 0 bases at J, with 15 bases between the two ends. The CDR3 spells CASRIIGANSGANVLTF. The DNA for the CDR3 is TGTGCCAGCAGGATCATAGGAGCAAACTCTGGGGCCAACGTCCTGACTTTC.

Only a few counts were recorded for this clonotype. V and J are TRBV30 and TRBJ2-1; D is unclear. Germline V gene data show CDR1 as GTSNPN and CDR2 as SVGIG (reference sequence). The CDR3 loop spans 12 amino acids. V was clipped by 0 bases and J by 8 bases, with 8 bases between them. DNA of the CDR3: TGTGCCTGGAGTGTAACCGGCGATGAGCAGTTCTTC. Translation: CAWSVTGDEQFF.

The chain employs TRBV11-3 and TRBJ2-3; 7 bases are shared with TRBD1. V dropped 5 bases and J dropped 1; count of bases not matched to a gene: 9. CDR1 is SGHNT and CDR2 is YENEEA in the germline V gene. The CDR3 is 16 amino acids. This CDR3 reads CASSATGMMGTDTQYF. In nucleotides, the CDR3 is TGTGCCAGCAGCGCGACAGGGATGATGGGCACAGATACGCAGTATTTT.

This chain uses TRBV2 with TRBJ1-6; tentative D call: TRBD1 (6 bases). This CDR3 comprises 21 residues. The V gene's germline CDR1 is SNHLY and CDR2 FYNNEI. Trimming pared 5 bases from V and 0 bases from J, leaving 26 bases between. CDR3 in amino acids: CASSPRILLQGPSSYNSPLHF. CDR3 coding DNA: TGTGCCAGCAGTCCCCGTATCTTATTACAGGGACCGAGCTCCTATAATTCACCCCTCCACTTT.

This chain links TRBV4-3 with TRBJ1-5; 7 bases map to TRBD1. J gave up 4 bases and V 0 bases, and 0 bases lay outside the gene matches. This CDR3 contains 14 residues. The germline V gene has CDR1 LGHNA and CDR2 YSLEER. CDR3 sequence (DNA): TGCGCCAGCAGCCAAGAACAGGGGAATCAGCCCCAGCATTTT. Residues: CASSQEQGNQPQHF.

The J gene is TRBJ2-7, the V gene TRBV28, with TRBD1 as a possible D gene (5 bases). The V end lost 6 bases, the J end lost 0 bases, and 12 bases lay between the germline ends. The CDR3 has 14 residues. Germline lookup yields CDR1 MDHEN and CDR2 SYDVKM. CDR3 residues: CASSPDRSSYEQYF. DNA of the CDR3: TGTGCCAGCAGCCCCGACAGAAGCTCCTACGAGCAGTACTTC.

The chain recombines TRBV27 with TRBJ2-5, with D perhaps matching TRBD1 or TRBD2 (6 bases each). The tail of the sequence fits TRBJ2-1 better, so the J call may be wrong. This CDR3 contains 16 residues. The germline V gene encodes CDR1 MNHEY and CDR2 SMNVEV (reference sequence). The CDR3 DNA reads as TGTGCCAGCAGTGGAGGGGGTACCCCGCCCCAAGAGACCCAGTTCTTC. It encodes CASSGGGTPPQETQFF.

The chain joins TRBV5-1 to TRBJ1-2; D might be TRBD1 (5 bases). The V and J ends lost 4 bases and 8 bases respectively, with 9 bases between them. There are 11 residues in the CDR3. Germline CDR1 and CDR2: SGHRS and YFSETQ. This chain's CDR3 is CASSGDRGYTF. The CDR3 nucleotides are TGCGCCAGCAGCGGGGACCGAGGCTACACCTTC.

The chain employs TRBV12-3 or TRBV12-4 and TRBJ1-5, with D possibly matching TRBD1 (5 bases). The V end lost 5 bases, the J end lost 3 bases, and 14 bases lay between the germline ends. The CDR3 loop spans 15 amino acids. The CDR3, as DNA: TGTGCCAGCAGTAATGGGCAGGGCTACAATCAGCCCCAGCATTTT. As protein: CASSNGQGYNQPQHF.

The V gene is TRBV7-2, the J gene TRBJ2-3; 13 nucleotides line up with TRBD2. The J segment lost 3 bases and the V segment lost 4 bases, leaving 4 bases of the junction unmatched. Germline CDR1 SGHTA, CDR2 FQGNSA. The CDR3 contains 16 residues. In DNA form, the CDR3 reads TGTGCCAGCAGCTACGGGACTAGCGGGGTAACAGATACGCAGTATTTT. Its protein is CASSYGTSGVTDTQYF.

This clonotype was seen a few times. The genes are TRBV15 and TRBJ1-4; D unclear. The germline V and J ends were trimmed by 0 bases and 0 bases, with 14 bases remaining between them. From germline, CDR1 is LNHNV and CDR2 YYDKDF (reference sequence). This CDR3 is 18 amino acids long. The CDR3 loop is CATSRDPPTSSTNEKLFF. The CDR3 DNA reads as TGTGCCACCAGCAGAGACCCTCCTACTTCTTCAACTAATGAAAAACTGTTTTTT.

The chain couples TRBV12-5 to TRBJ1-5; D may be TRBD1 (5 bases). The CDR3 extends over 15 amino acids. Germline CDR1 is LGHNT and CDR2 is FRNRAP. Deletions cut 2 bases from V and 9 bases from J, with 17 bases between. CDR3 residues: CASGLNAGLDLPQHF. DNA for the CDR3: TGTGCTAGTGGTTTGAACGCAGGGCTGGATCTGCCCCAGCATTTT. The full variable domain, with the rest looked up from reference TRBV12-5 and TRBJ1-5, is DARVTQTPRHKVTEMGQEVTMRCQPILGHNTVFWYRQTMMQGLELLAYFRNRAPLDDSGMPKDRFSAEMPDATLATLKIQPSEPRDSAVYFCASGLNAGLDLPQHFGDGTRLSIL.

This clonotype showed up just a few times. V gene TRBV27 combines with J gene TRBJ2-3, with D uncertain. CDR3 size: 14 residues. Germline V CDR1 and CDR2: MNHEY, SMNVEV (reference sequence). V lost 2 bases and J lost 4, with 10 bases in between. DNA for the CDR3: TGTGCCAGCAGTTTAATTAGTCCATCAGATACGCAGTATTTT. Translation gives CASSLISPSDTQYF.

Here the CDR3 DNA reads TGTGCCAGCAGCTTAACGAGAATGTCCGGGACCAAAAACATTCAGTACTTC. Encoded protein: CASSLTRMSGTKNIQYF. The rearrangement links TRBV7-2 to TRBJ2-4; D is possibly TRBD2 (5 bases). The CDR3 is 17 residues long. V gave up 2 bases and J gave up 2 bases, with 16 bases separating them. Germline CDR1 reads SGHTA; CDR2 reads FQGNSA. The variable domain in full, with the rest retrieved from reference TRBV7-2 and TRBJ2-4, is GAGVSQSPSNKVTEKGKDVELRCDPISGHTALYWYRQSLGQGLEFLIYFQGNSAPDKSGLPSDRFSAERTGGSVSTLTIQRTQQEDSAVYLCASSLTRMSGTKNIQYFGAGTRLSVL.